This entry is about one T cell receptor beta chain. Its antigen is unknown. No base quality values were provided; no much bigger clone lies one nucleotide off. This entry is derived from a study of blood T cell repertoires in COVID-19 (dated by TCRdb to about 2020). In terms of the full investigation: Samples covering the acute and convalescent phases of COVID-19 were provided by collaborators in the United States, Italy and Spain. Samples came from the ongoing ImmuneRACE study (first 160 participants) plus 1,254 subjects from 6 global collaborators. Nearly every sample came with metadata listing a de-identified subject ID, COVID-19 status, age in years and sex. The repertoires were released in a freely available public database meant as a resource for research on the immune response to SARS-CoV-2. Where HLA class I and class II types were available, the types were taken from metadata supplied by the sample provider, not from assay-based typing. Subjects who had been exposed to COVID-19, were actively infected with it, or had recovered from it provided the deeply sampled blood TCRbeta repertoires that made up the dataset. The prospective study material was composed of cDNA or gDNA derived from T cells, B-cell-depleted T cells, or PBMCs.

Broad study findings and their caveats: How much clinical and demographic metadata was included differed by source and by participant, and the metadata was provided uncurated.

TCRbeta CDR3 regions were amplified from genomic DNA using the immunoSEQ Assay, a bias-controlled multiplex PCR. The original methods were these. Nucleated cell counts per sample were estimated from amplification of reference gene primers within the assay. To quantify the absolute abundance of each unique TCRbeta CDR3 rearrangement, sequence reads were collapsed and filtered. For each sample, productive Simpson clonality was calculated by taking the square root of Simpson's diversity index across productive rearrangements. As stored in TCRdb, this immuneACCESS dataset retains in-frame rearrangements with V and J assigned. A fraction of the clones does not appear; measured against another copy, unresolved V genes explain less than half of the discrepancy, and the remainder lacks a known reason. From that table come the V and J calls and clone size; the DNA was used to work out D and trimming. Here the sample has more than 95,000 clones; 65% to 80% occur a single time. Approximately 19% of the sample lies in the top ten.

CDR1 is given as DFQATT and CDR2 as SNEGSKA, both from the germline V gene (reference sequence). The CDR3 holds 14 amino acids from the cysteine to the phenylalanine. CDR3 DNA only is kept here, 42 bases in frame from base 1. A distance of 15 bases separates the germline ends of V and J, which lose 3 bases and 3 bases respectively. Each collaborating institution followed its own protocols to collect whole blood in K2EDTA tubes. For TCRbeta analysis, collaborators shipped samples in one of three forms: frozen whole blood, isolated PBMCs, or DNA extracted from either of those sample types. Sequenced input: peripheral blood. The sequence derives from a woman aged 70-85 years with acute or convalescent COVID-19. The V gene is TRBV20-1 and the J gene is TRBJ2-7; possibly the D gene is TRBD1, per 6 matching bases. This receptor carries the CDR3 CSASWDDRYYEQYF. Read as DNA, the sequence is TGCAGTGCTAGTTGGGACGACAGGTACTACGAGCAGTACTTC.